One sample yielded the 27 T cell receptor beta chains listed below, sequenced in a study of blood T cell repertoires in COVID-19. Clones were read by immunoSEQ multiplex PCR, and TCRdb kept only the in-frame ones, dropping some. This sample has some 490,000 clones, with around 85% found just once. Sample: PBMCs or T cells enriched from blood (not recorded which). These receptors originate from a woman aged 60-75 years who had recovered from COVID-19.

The chain joins TRBV7-9 to TRBJ1-2, with 7 bases that match TRBD1. From germline, CDR1 is SEHNR and CDR2 FQNEAQ (reference sequence). CDR3 length: 14 residues. The V and J ends lost 5 bases and 3 bases, in that order; junction bases with no gene match: 6. CDR3 residues: CASSQIDRDYGYTF. CDR3 DNA sequence: TGTGCCAGCAGCCAAATCGACAGGGACTATGGCTACACCTTC.

The J gene is TRBJ2-7, the V gene TRBV7-9; TRBD1 matches 7 bases. CDR1 and CDR2 from the germline V gene are SEHNR and FQNEAQ (reference sequence). With 5 bases clipped from V and 3 bases from J, the junction kept 10 bases outside the gene matches. This CDR3 is 15 amino acids long. The CDR3 reads CASSATGASFYEQYV. CDR3 sequence (DNA): TGTGCCAGCAGCGCCACAGGGGCCTCCTTCTACGAGCAGTACGTC.

The chain employs TRBV24-1 and TRBJ1-4; D might be TRBD1 (6 bases). The CDR3 sequence is 14 residues long. V was clipped by 3 bases and J by 8 bases, with 12 bases between them. Germline V lookup: CDR1 KGHDR, CDR2 SFDVKD. This chain's CDR3 is CATSDEGVQEKLFF. DNA for the CDR3: TGTGCCACCAGTGATGAGGGGGTCCAGGAAAAACTGTTTTTT.

The V call is TRBV10-1, the J call TRBJ2-1; D remains ambiguous. Trimming shortened V by 10 bases and J by 4 bases, and 20 bases separated the two germline ends. The germline V gene has CDR1 WNHNN and CDR2 SYGVQD (reference sequence). CDR3 length: 15 amino acids. The CDR3 bases are TGCGCCACCCACCGGCCGCCTACTAAGTACAATGAGCAGTTCTTC. Translating gives CATHRPPTKYNEQFF.

This chain uses TRBV7-9 with TRBJ1-4; D perhaps matches TRBD1 (6 bases). The CDR3 has 14 amino acids. In germline, CDR1 is SEHNR, CDR2 FQNEAQ (reference sequence). V lost 5 bases, J lost 7 bases, and 14 bases lay in between. The CDR3 loop reads CASSPIQQGEKLFF. CDR3 bases: TGTGCCAGCAGCCCGATCCAACAGGGTGAAAAACTGTTTTTT.

V is TRBV28 and J is TRBJ2-4, with D possibly TRBD2 on 5 matching bases. This CDR3 is 10 amino acids long. Germline V gene data show CDR1 as MDHEN and CDR2 as SYDVKM. V was cut by 11 bases and J by 6 bases, with 8 bases left in between. In DNA, the CDR3 is TGTGCCTCTCGGGGAAACATTCAGTACTTC. Translated, it gives CASRGNIQYF.

The genes are TRBV19 and TRBJ2-2; 10 bases are shared with TRBD2. V lost 4 bases to trimming and J lost 6 bases; unmatched junction nucleotides: 5. Germline lookup yields CDR1 LNHDA and CDR2 SQIVND (reference sequence). This CDR3 is 15 amino acids long. The CDR3 DNA sequence: TGTGCCAGTAGTACCAGCGGGGGGGCAGCCGGGGAGCTGTTTTTT. As protein: CASSTSGGAAGELFF.

The gene calls are TRBV4-1 and TRBJ1-1, with a weak D call TRBD1 (6 bases). Germline V CDR1 and CDR2: MGHRA, YSYEKL. This CDR3 is 13 amino acids long. Trimming took 0 bases from V and 4 from J, leaving 6 bases between them. For the CDR3, the DNA is TGCGCCAGCAGCCAAGAAGGGGGCACTGAAGCTTTCTTT. It yields the protein CASSQEGGTEAFF.

This chain joins TRBV6-5 and TRBJ1-1, with D possibly being TRBD1 (6 bases). Trimming took off 5 bases at V and 1 base at J, with 14 bases between the two ends. The CDR3 totals 15 residues. Germline CDR1 reads MNHEY; CDR2 reads SVGAGI. For the CDR3, the DNA is TGTGCCAGCAGTCACGGGACAAGCCCGAACACTGAAGCTTTCTTT. As protein: CASSHGTSPNTEAFF.

The chain combines TRBV3-1 (or the pseudogene TRBV3-2) with TRBJ2-6; D is possibly TRBD1 (5 bases). The CDR3 spans 20 residues. Germline V gene lookup returns CDR1 LGHDT and CDR2 YNNKEL (reference sequence). V was pared by 0 bases and J by 2 bases, with 20 bases between. CDR3 sequence (DNA): TGTGCCAGCAGCCAAGATGTTTGGCAGGGTTTCGGTACTGGGGCCAACGTCCTGACTTTC. Protein product: CASSQDVWQGFGTGANVLTF.

V is TRBV5-4 and J is TRBJ2-7, with 8 bases aligning to TRBD1. Per germline, CDR1 SGHNT and CDR2 YYREEE (reference sequence). The CDR3 runs to 14 residues. The V segment lost 10 bases and the J segment 5 bases; nucleotides outside the gene matches: 14. CDR3 residues: CAEGGWTGTDEQYV. For the CDR3, the DNA is TGTGCCGAAGGGGGGTGGACAGGGACAGACGAGCAGTACGTC.

The CDR3 DNA is TGCGCCAGCAGCCCGGGACTAGCGGGGGCAGAGACCCAGTACTTC. The encoded protein is CASSPGLAGAETQYF. This chain connects TRBV5-1 to TRBJ2-5; 14 nucleotides match TRBD2. The CDR3 extends over 15 amino acids. V gave up 4 bases and J gave up 4 bases; unmatched junction bases: 3. Germline CDR1 reads SGHRS; CDR2 reads YFSETQ.

The rearrangement links TRBV12-5 to TRBJ2-2, with 7 positions matching TRBD1. Germline lookup yields CDR1 LGHNT and CDR2 FRNRAP. The CDR3 covers 14 residues. Trimming cost V 1 base and J 6 bases; bases outside gene matches: 2. CDR3 protein: CASGLDTGAGELFF. For the CDR3, the DNA is TGTGCTAGTGGTTTGGATACAGGGGCCGGGGAGCTGTTTTTT.

The chain has TRBV13 and TRBJ1-1; 8 positions match TRBD1. This CDR3 contains 15 residues. J gave up 10 bases and V 1 base, and 11 bases lay outside the gene matches. CDR1 and CDR2 (germline): PRHDT, FYEKMQ (reference sequence). Here the CDR3 reads CASSLEPNRGYGAFF. CDR3 nucleotides: TGTGCCAGCAGCTTAGAACCGAACAGGGGGTATGGAGCTTTCTTT.

The chain joins TRBV7-2 to TRBJ2-3, with D possibly matching TRBD2 (7 bases). The CDR3 consists of 16 residues. The V gene lost 5 bases and the J gene lost 4 bases, with 19 bases spanning the gap. The V gene's germline CDR1 is SGHTA and CDR2 FQGNSA. The CDR3 DNA sequence: TGTGCCAGCAGCCCCTTGGGGGGGGCCGGCGCAGATACGCAGTATTTT. Protein: CASSPLGGAGADTQYF.

This chain joins TRBV5-6 and TRBJ2-7; the match to TRBD2 covers 8 bases. Germline CDR1 is SGHDT and CDR2 is YYEEEE. The CDR3 extends over 15 amino acids. Losses at the gene ends were 0 bases for V and 3 bases for J; bases not matched to a gene: 5. This CDR3 is CASSLERGGHYEQYF. The CDR3 DNA is TGTGCCAGCAGCTTGGAACGGGGGGGGCACTACGAGCAGTACTTC.

The chain combines TRBV7-2 with TRBJ2-1; perhaps TRBD2 as D (5 bases). This CDR3 is built from 15 residues. CDR1 and CDR2 (germline): SGHTA, FQGNSA. V lost 3 bases and J lost 3, with 12 bases in between. The CDR3 coding sequence is TGTGCCAGCAGCTTCGTGGACTCGGTCTACAATGAGCAGTTCTTC. This translates into CASSFVDSVYNEQFF.

The count of this clone is one. The chain combines TRBV3-1 (or the pseudogene TRBV3-2) with TRBJ2-5; 7 nucleotides match TRBD2. There are 14 residues in the CDR3. V lost 1 base, J lost 5 bases, and 4 bases stayed unmatched. Germline CDR1 is LGHDT and CDR2 is YNNKEL (reference sequence). The CDR3 nucleotides read TGTGCCAGCAGCCAAGCCGGACTAGGGGAGACCCAGTACTTC. Translated: CASSQAGLGETQYF.

The V and J genes are TRBV10-1 and TRBJ2-5; D is uncertain. CDR3 length: 10 residues. CDR1 is WNHNN and CDR2 is SYGVQD in the germline V gene (reference sequence). The V end lost 4 bases, the J end lost 13 bases, and 10 bases lay between the germline ends. The CDR3 DNA is TGCGCCAGCAGTGTCCCTAATTGGTACTTC. Translating it yields CASSVPNWYF.

The CDR3 bases are TGTGCCAGCAGCCTCCGACAGGGCGTCAATACCATGATGAACACTGAAGCTTTCTTT. Its protein product is CASSLRQGVNTMMNTEAFF. J is TRBJ1-1 and V is TRBV7-2; TRBD1 matches 7 bases. CDR1 and CDR2 (germline): SGHTA, FQGNSA. CDR3 size: 19 residues. After removal of 5 bases from V and 0 bases from J, the junction contained 18 bases not matched to a gene.

The CDR3 DNA is TGTGCCAGCAGTTATCGAACAGGGATACAGGAGACCCAGTACTTC. Amino acids: CASSYRTGIQETQYF. The V call is TRBV6-6, the J call TRBJ2-5; D might be TRBD1 (6 bases). V gave up 3 bases and J gave up 5 bases, with 16 bases separating them. From germline, CDR1 is MNHNY and CDR2 SVGAGI (reference sequence). This CDR3 contains 15 residues.

The V and J genes are TRBV19 and TRBJ1-4; 7 bases match TRBD1. This CDR3 region has 18 residues. With V trimmed by 5 bases and J by 0 bases, 12 bases remained unmatched. Germline CDR1 and CDR2: LNHDA and SQIVND (reference sequence). CDR3 amino acids: CASSPRTGPRATNEKLFF. CDR3 sequence (DNA): TGTGCCAGTAGTCCACGGACAGGCCCCCGTGCAACTAATGAAAAACTGTTTTTT. Complete variable domain (other parts from reference TRBV19 and TRBJ1-4): DGGITQSPKYLFRKEGQNVTLSCEQNLNHDAMYWYRQDPGQGLRLIYYSQIVNDFQKGDIAEGYSVSREKKESFPLTVTSAQKNPTAFYLCASSPRTGPRATNEKLFFGSGTQLSVL.

The chain uses TRBV2 and TRBJ1-4; D is uncertain. This CDR3 is built from 13 residues. CDR1 SNHLY and CDR2 FYNNEI come from the germline V gene. V was shortened by 6 bases and J by 4 bases, with 9 bases between the two germline ends. As DNA, the CDR3 is TGTGCCAGCAGGCAGGAAGTTAATGAAAAACTGTTTTTT. This translates into CASRQEVNEKLFF.

This clone was detected only once. The chain links TRBV2 to TRBJ2-1; 7 nucleotides agree with TRBD2. J gave up 8 bases and V 0 bases, and 13 bases lay outside the gene matches. The CDR3 sequence is 17 residues long. Per germline, CDR1 SNHLY and CDR2 FYNNEI. In DNA form, the CDR3 reads TGTGCCAGCAGTGAAGCGCCTCTGAGGGGAGGGAGAGATGAGCAGTTCTTC. It encodes CASSEAPLRGGRDEQFF.

The table lists this clone with a count of one. This chain uses TRBV6-5 with TRBJ2-2; TRBD1 agrees at 11 bases. V was clipped by 6 bases and J by 7 bases; unmatched bases: 7. This CDR3 has 15 amino acids. Per germline, CDR1 MNHEY and CDR2 SVGAGI. This chain's CDR3 is CASSDGQGAIGELFF. The CDR3 DNA sequence: TGTGCCAGCAGCGATGGACAGGGGGCTATCGGGGAGCTGTTTTTT.

This sequence joins TRBV5-4 and TRBJ2-3; TRBD2 matches at 11 bases. This CDR3 comprises 16 residues. CDR1 and CDR2 (germline): SGHNT, YYREEE (reference sequence). The ends lost 6 bases at V and 6 bases at J; junction bases unmatched: 12. CDR3 nucleotide sequence: TGTGCCAGCACCCCTATAGCGGGGGGGCCGTTGGATACGCAGTATTTT. It yields the protein CASTPIAGGPLDTQYF.

The CDR3 DNA reads as TGTGCCAGCAGCCGCCGCGCGGACAGGGGGCTTGAAAAACTGTTTTTT. This translates into CASSRRADRGLEKLFF. The chain combines TRBV3-1 (or the pseudogene TRBV3-2) with TRBJ1-4, with 11 positions matching TRBD1. This CDR3 comprises 16 residues. The germline V gene has CDR1 LGHDT and CDR2 YNNKEL (reference sequence). J gave up 7 bases and V 4 bases, and 8 bases lay outside the gene matches.